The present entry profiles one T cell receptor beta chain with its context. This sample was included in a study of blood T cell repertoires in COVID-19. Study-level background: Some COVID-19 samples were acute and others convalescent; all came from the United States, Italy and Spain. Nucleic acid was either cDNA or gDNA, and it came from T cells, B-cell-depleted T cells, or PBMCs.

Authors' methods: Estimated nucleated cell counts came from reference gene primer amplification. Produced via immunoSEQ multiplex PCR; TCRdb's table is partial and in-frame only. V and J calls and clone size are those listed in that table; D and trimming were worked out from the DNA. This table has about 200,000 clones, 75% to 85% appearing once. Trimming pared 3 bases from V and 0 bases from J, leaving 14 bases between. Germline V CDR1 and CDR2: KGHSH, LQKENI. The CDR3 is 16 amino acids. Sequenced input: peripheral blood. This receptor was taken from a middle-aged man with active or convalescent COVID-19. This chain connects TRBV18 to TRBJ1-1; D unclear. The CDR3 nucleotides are TGTGCCAGCTCACCCCCGGTCCTAACGGTGAACACTGAAGCTTTCTTT. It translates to CASSPPVLTVNTEAFF.